Reported below is one T cell receptor (beta chain). The entry originates in a study of blood T cell repertoires in COVID-19. The CDR3 has 15 amino acids. Per germline, CDR1 SGHDT and CDR2 YYEEEE. V lost 2 bases, J lost 3 bases, and 3 bases stayed unmatched. TCRdb's table, derived via immunoSEQ multiplex PCR, lists solely in-frame clones and lacks some. Seen here are about 64,000 clones, around 76% observed once, and the top ten hold around 5%. The chain joins TRBV5-6 to TRBJ2-5; 11 positions match TRBD2. This receptor was identified in a human donor in a cohort sampled during active COVID-19. Sequenced sample: peripheral blood. This CDR3 is CASSFTSGGEETQYF. CDR3 DNA: TGTGCCAGCAGCTTTACTAGCGGGGGAGAAGAGACCCAGTACTTC. Looking up the rest from reference TRBV5-6 and TRBJ2-5 gives the full variable domain: DAGVTQSPTHLIKTRGQQVTLRCSPKSGHDTVSWYQQALGQGPQFIFQYYEEEERQRGNFPDRFSGHQFPNYSSELNVNALLLGDSALYLCASSFTSGGEETQYFGPGTRLLVL.